This T cell receptor beta chain derives from a study of CD8+CD57+ T cells in acquired aplastic anemia. Between the trimmed V and J ends, which lost 7 bases and 6 bases, there was a span of 16 bases. The CDR3 spans 15 residues. Germline lookup yields CDR1 ENHRY and CDR2 SYGVKD. Previously, flow cytometry had revealed CD8+CD57+ cell expansion in the patients chosen for sequencing. Genomic DNA acted as the template from which TCR beta VDJ combination and CDR3 sequence profiling were carried out. TCRdb fed the reads into MiXCR, producing one record per CDR3 protein. The sample gives around 180,000 distinct CDR3 sequences, less than 50% of which show up once; about 1.8% is in the top ten. A few counts support this clonotype.

Sample: sorted CD4+, CD8+, or CD8+CD57+ T cells (not recorded which) from PBMCs. The source of this sequence is a human donor with aplastic anemia. This chain connects TRBV10-3 to TRBJ1-6; D gene unclear. In DNA form, the CDR3 reads TGTGCCATCAAGATGACGTCGTCTTCTAATTCACCCCTCCACTTT. Its protein is CAIKMTSSSNSPLHF.